These T cell receptor beta chains were read from a single sample in a study of CD4 T cells in relation to SARS-CoV-2 and coronaviruses. Their cognate antigens are unknown. Sequencing used immunoSEQ multiplex PCR; TCRdb keeps in-frame clones, though not all of them. The sample yields roughly 31,000 clones, 72% seen once. The material sequenced was CD4+ T cells from PBMCs, cultured in vitro. The receptors shown here come from a human donor in good health. CDR3s include the opening cysteine and the closing phenylalanine or tryptophan. The D gene is left open where the match is weak. A clone size is listed for some rows: how often the clone was seen (once, few, many), or a class if it is expanded.

len	d_gene	abundance	v_gene	j_gene	CDR3nt	CDR3aa
16	-	-	TRBV19	TRBJ2-7	TGTGCCAGTAGTTCCTCCTCCTGGTCCAAGACCTACGAGCAGTACTTC	CASSSSSWSKTYEQYF
15	TRBD1	-	TRBV10-3	TRBJ2-7	TGTGCCATCGAAGGGACAGGGGTCCCTGGCTACGAGCAGTACTTC	CAIEGTGVPGYEQYF
14	-	-	TRBV7-9	TRBJ2-1	TGTGCCAGCAGCTTATTTAATAGCGCGCATGAGCAGTTCTTC	CASSLFNSAHEQFF
14	-	-	TRBV7-8	TRBJ1-1	TGTGCCAGCAGCTTAGATGGGGGGAACACTGAAGCTTTCTTT	CASSLDGGNTEAFF
18	TRBD2	-	TRBV2	TRBJ2-1	TGTGCCAGCAGCGCCGGGACTAGCGGGGGGAATCTCCGGTATGAGCAGTTCTTC	CASSAGTSGGNLRYEQFF
14	-	-	TRBV6-1	TRBJ1-3	TGTGCCAGCAGTGACAGGGTCTCTGGAAACACCATATATTTT	CASSDRVSGNTIYF
14	-	-	TRBV4-1	TRBJ1-5	TGCGCCAGCAGCCAATATGACTATAATCAGCCCCAGCATTTT	CASSQYDYNQPQHF
12	-	-	TRBV11-2	TRBJ1-1	TGTGCCAGCAGCTCCTCGGTGGATGAAGCTTTCTTT	CASSSSVDEAFF
14	TRBD1	-	TRBV2	TRBJ2-7	TGTGCCAGCAGAGGGACAGTTCTTTCCTACGAGCAGTACTTC	CASRGTVLSYEQYF
16	TRBD2	large	TRBV5-6	TRBJ2-3	TGTGCCAGCAGCGCGGGACTAGCGGACCCCACAGATACGCAGTATTTT	CASSAGLADPTDTQYF
13	-	-	TRBV12-3/TRBV12-4	TRBJ2-7	TGTGCCAGCAGAACGGGACACAGCTACGAGCAGTACTTC	CASRTGHSYEQYF
14	TRBD2	-	TRBV7-8	TRBJ2-5	TGTGCCAGCACCCTAACGAGCGGGAAAGAGACCCAGTACTTC	CASTLTSGKETQYF
12	-	-	TRBV27	TRBJ2-7	TGTGCCAGCAGTTATGTGGGGCGCGAGCAGTACTTC	CASSYVGREQYF
15	TRBD2	-	TRBV18	TRBJ2-5	TGTGCCAGCTCACCGACTAGCGGGAGACAAGAGACCCAGTACTTC	CASSPTSGRQETQYF
17	-	-	TRBV6-7	TRBJ1-2	TGTGCCAGCAGTTATGGACACGTGGATAGGGCCAACTATGGCTACACCTTC	CASSYGHVDRANYGYTF
13	-	-	TRBV18	TRBJ1-5	TGTGCCAGCTCACCGGGGCTCGGTCAGCCCCAGCATTTT	CASSPGLGQPQHF
17	TRBD1	once	TRBV3-1/TRBV3-2	TRBJ2-3	TGTGCCAGCAGCCGGCAAAGGACAGGGATTGGGGCAGATACGCAGTATTTT	CASSRQRTGIGADTQYF
14	-	few	TRBV6-2/TRBV6-3	TRBJ1-5	TGTGCCAGCAGTTACAGTTTTAGCAATCAGCCCCAGCATTTT	CASSYSFSNQPQHF
11	-	-	TRBV6-2/TRBV6-3	TRBJ2-7	TGTGCCAGCAGATACAGTCACGAGCAGTACTTC	CASRYSHEQYF
18	TRBD2	-	TRBV7-9	TRBJ2-2	TGTGCCAGCAGCTACCCGACTAGCGGGAGGACTAACACCGGGGAGCTGTTTTTT	CASSYPTSGRTNTGELFF
15	-	-	TRBV5-1	TRBJ1-2	TGCGCCAGCAGCTTGGCCGACGGGGGCCCCTATGGCTACACCTTC	CASSLADGGPYGYTF
13	-	-	TRBV9	TRBJ2-5	TGTGCCAGCAGCGGGGACCTACAAGAGACCCAGTACTTC	CASSGDLQETQYF
14	-	-	TRBV7-2	TRBJ2-7	TGTGCCAGCAGCTTCGGGACCAGCTCCTACGAGCAGTACTTC	CASSFGTSSYEQYF
14	TRBD2	-	TRBV9	TRBJ2-5	TGTGCCAGCAGCCCAACGGGGGGGCCGGAGACCCAGTACTTC	CASSPTGGPETQYF
15	TRBD1	once	TRBV19	TRBJ2-7	TGTGCCAGTAGTATAGAGGGACAGGGCATCTGGGAGCAGTACTTC	CASSIEGQGIWEQYF
14	TRBD1	-	TRBV29-1	TRBJ2-7	TGCAGCGTTATTGCCGGGACAGGGACCTACGAGCAGTACTTC	CSVIAGTGTYEQYF
16	TRBD1	once	TRBV7-2	TRBJ1-2	TGTGCCAGCAGCTTGGGTCCACAGGGGGCTGTCGGAGGCTACACCTTC	CASSLGPQGAVGGYTF
13	-	-	TRBV29-1	TRBJ1-2	TGCTCCACCGTGAGTCGTTACCTGGATGGCTACACCTTC	CSTVSRYLDGYTF
14	TRBD1	-	TRBV7-2	TRBJ1-4	TGTGCCAGCAGCTTCGACAGGGGGGGAGAAAAACTGTTTTTT	CASSFDRGGEKLFF
14	-	-	TRBV5-1	TRBJ1-1	TGCGCCAGTGCACAGGGAGTCGGGGACACTGAAGCTTTCTTT	CASAQGVGDTEAFF